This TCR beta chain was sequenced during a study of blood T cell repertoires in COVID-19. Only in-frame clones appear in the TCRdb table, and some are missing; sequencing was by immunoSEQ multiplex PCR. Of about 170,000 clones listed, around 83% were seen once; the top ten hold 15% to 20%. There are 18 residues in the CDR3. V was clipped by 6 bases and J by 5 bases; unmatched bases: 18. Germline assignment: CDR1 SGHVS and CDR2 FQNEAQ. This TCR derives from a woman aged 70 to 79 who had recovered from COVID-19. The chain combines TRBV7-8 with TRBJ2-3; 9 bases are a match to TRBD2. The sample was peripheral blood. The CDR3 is CASRQKRGQRGVVDTQYF. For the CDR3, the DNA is TGTGCCAGCAGGCAAAAGAGGGGCCAGCGGGGGGTCGTAGATACGCAGTATTTT.